These T cell receptor beta chains were read from a single sample in a study of blood T cell repertoires in COVID-19. Libraries were prepared by immunoSEQ multiplex PCR; TCRdb keeps only in-frame clonotypes and omits some of them. The data hold fewer than 250,000 clones, with around 87% observed a single time. The sample taken for sequencing was PBMCs or T cells enriched from blood (not recorded which). The receptors derive from a man aged 30-40 years in a cohort exposed to, infected with or recovered from COVID-19 (not recorded which). Both conserved end residues are part of each CDR3. Each record gives: clone size, J gene, V gene, D gene, CDR3 protein, CDR3 DNA. D genes are given only for firm matches. For some rows the clone size is stated as once, few or many, or as a class when expanded; others skip it.

clone size: once; J gene: TRBJ2-3; V gene: TRBV19; D gene: -; CDR3 protein: CASSIAPPGKATQYF; CDR3 DNA: TGTGCCAGTAGTATAGCCCCTCCCGGGAAGGCTACGCAGTATTTT
clone size: few; J gene: TRBJ2-2; V gene: TRBV19; D gene: TRBD1; CDR3 protein: CASRPGTGRGELFF; CDR3 DNA: TGTGCCAGTAGGCCGGGGACAGGGAGGGGGGAGCTGTTTTTT
clone size: -; J gene: TRBJ2-7; V gene: TRBV19; D gene: -; CDR3 protein: CASSSGTNEQYF; CDR3 DNA: TGTGCCAGTAGTAGCGGGACCAACGAGCAGTACTTC
clone size: -; J gene: TRBJ1-1; V gene: TRBV24-1; D gene: -; CDR3 protein: CATKLRTVRLNTEAFF; CDR3 DNA: TGTGCCACCAAACTACGGACAGTTAGGTTGAACACTGAAGCTTTCTTT
clone size: -; J gene: TRBJ1-4; V gene: TRBV7-8; D gene: -; CDR3 protein: CASSRAEGGSEKLFF; CDR3 DNA: TGTGCCAGCAGCCGCGCTGAGGGGGGGAGTGAAAAACTGTTTTTT
clone size: few; J gene: TRBJ2-5; V gene: TRBV24-1; D gene: TRBD2; CDR3 protein: CATGSGGGKETQYF; CDR3 DNA: TGTGCCACCGGTAGCGGGGGAGGTAAAGAGACCCAGTACTTC
clone size: -; J gene: TRBJ2-2; V gene: TRBV19; D gene: TRBD1; CDR3 protein: CATRRGTGNTGELFF; CDR3 DNA: TGTGCCACCCGCAGGGGGACAGGAAACACCGGGGAGCTGTTTTTT
clone size: -; J gene: TRBJ1-2; V gene: TRBV21-1; D gene: -; CDR3 protein: CASSKDYRGPNYGYTF; CDR3 DNA: TGTGCCAGCAGCAAAGATTACAGGGGGCCTAACTATGGCTACACCTTC
clone size: many; J gene: TRBJ1-4; V gene: TRBV27; D gene: -; CDR3 protein: CASSFGTNEKLFF; CDR3 DNA: TGTGCCAGCAGTTTCGGGACTAATGAAAAACTGTTTTTT
clone size: once; J gene: TRBJ2-5; V gene: TRBV7-9; D gene: -; CDR3 protein: CASSRLASAYQETQYF; CDR3 DNA: TGTGCCAGCAGCCGTCTGGCTAGCGCTTACCAAGAGACCCAGTACTTC
clone size: -; J gene: TRBJ2-7; V gene: TRBV10-3; D gene: -; CDR3 protein: CAISPGKSAYEQYF; CDR3 DNA: TGTGCCATCAGTCCAGGGAAATCGGCCTACGAGCAGTACTTC
clone size: -; J gene: TRBJ1-2; V gene: TRBV7-9; D gene: -; CDR3 protein: CASSSPPTGKDAYGYTF; CDR3 DNA: TGTGCCAGCAGCTCCCCGCCAACAGGGAAGGATGCCTATGGCTACACCTTC
clone size: -; J gene: TRBJ2-7; V gene: TRBV5-8; D gene: -; CDR3 protein: CASSPRGFEGEQYF; CDR3 DNA: TGTGCCAGCAGCCCGCGGGGCTTCGAAGGCGAGCAGTACTTC
clone size: -; J gene: TRBJ2-6; V gene: TRBV18; D gene: -; CDR3 protein: CASSPQYSGANVLTF; CDR3 DNA: TGTGCCAGCTCACCGCAGTACTCTGGGGCCAACGTCCTGACTTTC
clone size: few; J gene: TRBJ1-6; V gene: TRBV5-1; D gene: -; CDR3 protein: CASREAEGSYNSPLHF; CDR3 DNA: TGCGCCAGCAGGGAGGCAGAAGGCTCCTATAATTCACCCCTCCACTTT
clone size: -; J gene: TRBJ2-3; V gene: TRBV13; D gene: -; CDR3 protein: CASSPQDFFPPDTQYF; CDR3 DNA: TGTGCCAGCAGCCCCCAGGACTTTTTTCCGCCAGATACGCAGTATTTT
clone size: -; J gene: TRBJ2-7; V gene: TRBV12-3/TRBV12-4; D gene: TRBD1; CDR3 protein: CASSQGQGYEQYF; CDR3 DNA: TGTGCCAGCAGCCAAGGACAGGGCTACGAGCAGTACTTC
clone size: -; J gene: TRBJ1-1; V gene: TRBV6-5; D gene: -; CDR3 protein: CASRLLDTLNTEAFF; CDR3 DNA: TGTGCCAGCAGACTCCTGGACACCCTGAACACTGAAGCTTTCTTT
clone size: -; J gene: TRBJ1-2; V gene: TRBV19; D gene: TRBD1; CDR3 protein: CASSKDRDFYGYTF; CDR3 DNA: TGTGCCAGTAGCAAGGACAGGGACTTCTATGGCTACACCTTC
clone size: -; J gene: TRBJ2-7; V gene: TRBV5-1; D gene: -; CDR3 protein: CASSGLSSYEQYF; CDR3 DNA: TGCGCCAGCAGCGGGCTAAGCTCCTACGAGCAGTACTTC
clone size: -; J gene: TRBJ2-3; V gene: TRBV7-2; D gene: TRBD1; CDR3 protein: CASSLGRQGTDTQYF; CDR3 DNA: TGTGCCAGCAGCTTAGGACGACAGGGGACAGATACGCAGTATTTT
clone size: -; J gene: TRBJ1-5; V gene: TRBV28; D gene: -; CDR3 protein: CASSIGLSRNQPQHF; CDR3 DNA: TGTGCCAGCAGTATCGGACTGTCTCGCAATCAGCCCCAGCATTTT
clone size: -; J gene: TRBJ2-3; V gene: TRBV25-1; D gene: -; CDR3 protein: CASAQGDTQYF; CDR3 DNA: TGTGCCAGCGCCCAGGGAGATACGCAGTATTTT
clone size: -; J gene: TRBJ2-5; V gene: TRBV24-1; D gene: TRBD1; CDR3 protein: CATSDRTGWGETQYF; CDR3 DNA: TGTGCCACCAGTGATAGGACAGGGTGGGGGGAGACCCAGTACTTC
clone size: -; J gene: TRBJ1-3; V gene: TRBV28; D gene: TRBD1; CDR3 protein: CASRGTAGNTIYF; CDR3 DNA: TGTGCCAGCAGGGGGACAGCTGGAAACACCATATATTTT
clone size: -; J gene: TRBJ2-7; V gene: TRBV28; D gene: -; CDR3 protein: CASSFAGDYEQYF; CDR3 DNA: TGTGCCAGCAGTTTTGCAGGGGACTACGAGCAGTACTTC
clone size: -; J gene: TRBJ2-1; V gene: TRBV6-5; D gene: TRBD2; CDR3 protein: CASCPEREGGNEQFF; CDR3 DNA: TGTGCCAGCTGTCCGGAGCGGGAGGGGGGCAATGAGCAGTTCTTC
clone size: -; J gene: TRBJ1-1; V gene: TRBV7-8; D gene: -; CDR3 protein: CASSLEAGPLPEAFF; CDR3 DNA: TGTGCCAGCAGCTTAGAAGCGGGACCCCTCCCTGAAGCTTTCTTT
clone size: -; J gene: TRBJ1-1; V gene: TRBV7-9; D gene: -; CDR3 protein: CASSRQVLAWTTEAFF; CDR3 DNA: TGTGCCAGCAGCCGACAGGTTCTCGCTTGGACTACTGAAGCTTTCTTT
clone size: once; J gene: TRBJ2-7; V gene: TRBV6-4; D gene: -; CDR3 protein: CASSDVVTPTRGEDEQYF; CDR3 DNA: TGTGCCAGCAGTGACGTCGTAACCCCGACTAGAGGGGAAGACGAGCAGTACTTC
clone size: -; J gene: TRBJ1-1; V gene: TRBV11-1; D gene: -; CDR3 protein: CASSGGQTLNTEAFF; CDR3 DNA: TGTGCCAGCAGCGGCGGACAGACGTTGAACACTGAAGCTTTCTTT
clone size: -; J gene: TRBJ1-4; V gene: TRBV19; D gene: -; CDR3 protein: CASSVPRGAGEKLFF; CDR3 DNA: TGTGCCAGTAGTGTCCCTCGGGGGGCAGGTGAAAAACTGTTTTTT
clone size: -; J gene: TRBJ1-5; V gene: TRBV28; D gene: TRBD1; CDR3 protein: CASSLAFRTGNNQPQHF; CDR3 DNA: TGTGCCAGCAGTTTAGCTTTTCGGACAGGGAACAATCAGCCCCAGCATTTT
clone size: -; J gene: TRBJ1-4; V gene: TRBV28; D gene: -; CDR3 protein: CASSLTGATNEKLFF; CDR3 DNA: TGTGCCAGCAGTTTAACAGGAGCAACTAATGAAAAACTGTTTTTT